These 7 T cell receptor beta chains were all obtained from the same sample, sequenced in a study of identical twins' blood T cells. MiXCR was run by TCRdb on the 5' RACE reads, yielding one entry per CDR3 protein. The top ten hold roughly 5.5% of the sample, which has roughly 340,000 distinct CDR3 sequences, about 28% seen once. Sequenced material: PBMCs. Receptor source: a woman between 18 and 50 years old in good health.

This clonotype was counted many times. The chain's CDR3 is CATSAGGAWNPGNEQFF. The DNA of the CDR3 is TGTGCCACCAGTGCAGGGGGCGCTTGGAATCCGGGCAATGAGCAGTTCTTC. V and J are TRBV24-1 and TRBJ2-1; 8 nucleotides line up with TRBD1. CDR3 size: 17 residues. CDR1 is KGHDR, CDR2 SFDVKD, per germline. V shed 5 bases and J 6 bases; nucleotides not matched to a gene: 14.

The J gene is TRBJ1-2, the V gene TRBV28; D ambiguous. The germline CDR1 and CDR2 sequences are MDHEN and SYDVKM. This CDR3 is built from 14 residues. Trimming stripped 5 bases from V and 3 bases from J, with 13 bases between. In DNA form, the CDR3 reads TGTGCCAGCAGTCTACCAGTCAGGTACTATGGCTACACCTTC. Translating gives CASSLPVRYYGYTF.

The chain recombines TRBV5-1 with TRBJ1-2; D might be TRBD1 (6 bases). Germline V lookup: CDR1 SGHRS, CDR2 YFSETQ. The CDR3 extends over 15 amino acids. With 0 bases removed from V and 7 bases from J, the gap between germline ends came to 16 bases. The CDR3 region is CASSLVAGESRGYTF. The CDR3 DNA reads as TGCGCCAGCAGCTTGGTGGCAGGGGAAAGTCGTGGCTACACCTTC.

This clonotype was picked up many times. This sequence joins TRBV29-1 and TRBJ2-7, with TRBD2 as a possible D gene (5 bases). Between the trimmed V and J ends, which lost 5 bases and 3 bases, there was a span of 14 bases. Germline CDR1 SQVTM, CDR2 ANQGSEA. The CDR3 sequence is 13 residues long. CDR3 sequence: CSVRERRDYEQYF. CDR3 DNA: TGCAGCGTTAGAGAGCGGAGAGACTACGAGCAGTACTTC.

The chain has TRBV5-6 and TRBJ1-5, with D possibly being TRBD1 (5 bases). The CDR3 spans 14 residues. V lost 5 bases, J lost 9 bases, and 18 bases lay in between. The germline V gene has CDR1 SGHDT and CDR2 YYEEEE. CDR3 nucleotides: TGTGCCAGCAGGCTCTGGAGGGGTCGGACGCCCCAGCATTTT. Translation gives CASRLWRGRTPQHF. The full variable domain, completed using reference TRBV5-6 and TRBJ1-5, is DAGVTQSPTHLIKTRGQQVTLRCSPKSGHDTVSWYQQALGQGPQFIFQYYEEEERQRGNFPDRFSGHQFPNYSSELNVNALLLGDSALYLCASRLWRGRTPQHFGDGTRLSIL.

The chain is built from TRBV5-4 and TRBJ2-2, with D perhaps matching TRBD2 (5 bases). Trimming took 0 bases from V and 0 from J, leaving 9 bases between them. The CDR3 is 16 amino acids. The germline gives CDR1 SGHNT, CDR2 YYREEE (reference sequence). The CDR3 loop is CASSLVAGTNTGELFF. The CDR3 DNA sequence: TGTGCCAGCAGCTTGGTGGCGGGTACGAACACCGGGGAGCTGTTTTTT.

J is TRBJ2-7 and V is TRBV2, with D maybe TRBD2 (5 bases). CDR3 size: 13 residues. In germline, CDR1 is SNHLY, CDR2 FYNNEI. V was trimmed by 5 bases and J by 6 bases, leaving 14 bases between them. The CDR3 DNA sequence: TGTGCCAGCAGTTATACAGAGGGCGGCGAGCAGTACTTC. Its translation is CASSYTEGGEQYF.